One and the same sample provided the 21 T cell receptor beta chains below, sequenced in a study of regulatory T cells in long-lasting Graves disease. The time point is: persistent/refractory GD, antithyroid drugs over 5 years with positive TRAb. The TCR library was made from RNA that had been extracted from PBMCs in TRIzol. The authors built TCR beta libraries using iRepertoire HTBI primers and Arm-PCR of CDR3 regions. TCRdb re-derived calls from the multiplex PCR reads in MiXCR, one entry per CDR3 protein. Among 500,000 to 800,000 distinct CDR3 sequences listed, about 30% were seen once. Specimen: peripheral blood mononuclear cells (PBMCs), collected when the disease was refractory, from a patient treated with antithyroid drugs. These receptors were obtained from a female donor with Graves disease.

This clonotype was found many times. The V and J genes are TRBV11-2 and TRBJ2-7; 8 bases agree with TRBD1. The CDR3 is made up of 14 amino acids. Germline CDR1 and CDR2: SGHAT and FQNNGV. The ends lost 5 bases at V and 2 bases at J; junction bases unmatched: 5. The CDR3 DNA reads as TGTGCCAGCAGCCTGACAGGGGCCACCTACGAGCAGTACTTC. Amino acid sequence: CASSLTGATYEQYF.

This clonotype was counted a few times. The chain employs TRBV25-1 and TRBJ1-1; D is perhaps TRBD1 (5 bases). Germline V gene sequence: CDR1 MGHDK, CDR2 SYGVNS. The V end lost 3 bases, the J end lost 4 bases, and 15 bases lay between the germline ends. There are 15 residues in the CDR3. As DNA, the CDR3 is TGTGCCAGCAGTGACCCCCGTGGGGGGGGCACTGAAGCTTTCTTT. This sequence encodes CASSDPRGGGTEAFF.

V gene TRBV15 combines with J gene TRBJ1-4; no firm D call. Per germline, CDR1 LNHNV and CDR2 YYDKDF (reference sequence). Deletions cut 3 bases from V and 8 bases from J, with 13 bases between. There are 14 residues in the CDR3. CDR3 sequence (DNA): TGTGCCACCAGCAGGCGCCTCCAAGGGGAAAAACTGTTTTTT. Encoded protein: CATSRRLQGEKLFF.

This clonotype was recorded at least ten times. The gene calls are TRBV2 and TRBJ2-7; D call uncertain. This CDR3 is 14 amino acids long. Germline-derived CDR1 and CDR2 are SNHLY and FYNNEI. The V gene lost 6 bases and the J gene lost 0 bases, with 12 bases spanning the gap. In DNA form, the CDR3 reads TGTGCCAGCAGCCGACTCATAAGCTCCTACGAGCAGTACTTC. It translates to CASSRLISSYEQYF.

This clonotype has a handful of counts. This rearrangement joins TRBV29-1 to TRBJ1-2, with a weak D call TRBD1 (5 bases). The CDR3 is 14 residues long. Per germline, CDR1 SQVTM and CDR2 ANQGSEA. V was cut by 3 bases and J by 0 bases, with 11 bases left in between. This CDR3 is CSVERDGTNYGYTF. The CDR3 region has the DNA TGCAGCGTTGAGAGGGACGGAACTAACTATGGCTACACCTTC.

This clonotype was detected ten times or more. The rearrangement joins TRBV20-1 to TRBJ1-2; a possible D gene is TRBD1 (5 bases). Germline lookup yields CDR1 DFQATT and CDR2 SNEGSKA (reference sequence). Deletions cut 4 bases from V and 4 bases from J, with 10 bases between. This CDR3 comprises 12 residues. As DNA, the CDR3 is TGCAGTGCTAAAGGACAAAGCTATGGCTACACCTTC. This codes for CSAKGQSYGYTF.

The CDR3 sequence: CSAKAGETYEQYF. In DNA form, the CDR3 reads TGCAGTGCCAAAGCGGGAGAGACATACGAGCAGTACTTC. J is TRBJ2-7 and V is TRBV20-1; 8 positions agree with TRBD2. The CDR3 totals 13 residues. CDR1 is DFQATT and CDR2 is SNEGSKA in the germline V gene (reference sequence). Trimming cost V 6 bases and J 4 bases; bases outside gene matches: 8.

This clonotype was seen more than once but under ten times. This chain uses TRBV9 with TRBJ1-3; perhaps TRBD1 as D (6 bases). The CDR3 is made up of 14 amino acids. Germline CDR1 is SGDLS and CDR2 is YYNGEE. V was cut by 4 bases and J by 2 bases, with 10 bases left in between. The CDR3 DNA follows: TGTGCCAGCAGCACCCGGACAGCTGGAAACACCATATATTTT. Its translation: CASSTRTAGNTIYF.

This chain's CDR3 is CASSRGTGGQGNQPQHF. As DNA, the CDR3 is TGTGCCAGCAGCCGTGGGACAGGGGGCCAGGGCAATCAGCCCCAGCATTTT. The chain links TRBV7-9 to TRBJ1-5; the match to TRBD1 covers 12 bases. CDR1 is SEHNR, CDR2 FQNEAQ, per germline (reference sequence). V dropped 5 bases and J dropped 2; count of bases not matched to a gene: 7. The CDR3 consists of 17 residues.

The table lists this clonotype with many counts. V usage is TRBV12-3 or TRBV12-4 and J usage is TRBJ1-2; D is ambiguous. V was trimmed by 1 base and J by 8 bases, leaving 14 bases between them. This CDR3 region has 14 residues. The CDR3 here is CASSLGFPMSGYTF. CDR3 coding DNA: TGTGCCAGCAGTTTAGGCTTTCCCATGTCGGGCTACACCTTC.

The V and J genes are TRBV12-3 or TRBV12-4 and TRBJ1-6; a possible D gene is TRBD1 (5 bases). The CDR3 runs 16 residues. V was shortened by 6 bases and J by 10 bases, with 22 bases between the two germline ends. Here the CDR3 reads CASSAAGMGTRSPLHF. Written as DNA, the CDR3 is TGTGCCAGCAGCGCCGCCGGGATGGGGACCCGATCACCCCTCCACTTT.

J is TRBJ2-3 and V is TRBV7-3; D unclear. The CDR3 has 12 amino acids. Germline lookup yields CDR1 SGHTA and CDR2 FQGTGA. Deletions cut 6 bases from V and 6 bases from J, with 10 bases between. CDR3 bases: TGTGCCAGCAGACTCGCCGGGGATACGCAGTATTTT. As protein: CASRLAGDTQYF.

V usage is TRBV12-3 or TRBV12-4 and J usage is TRBJ2-7; 9 bases align to TRBD1. V lost 0 bases and J lost 4; bases outside the gene matches: 7. This CDR3 is 16 amino acids long. CDR3 coding DNA: TGTGCCAGCAGTTTAGCCCCCGGACAGGGGAAATACGAGCAGTACTTC. Residues: CASSLAPGQGKYEQYF.

This chain connects TRBV9 to TRBJ2-5, with a tentative D call TRBD2 (6 bases). CDR1 SGDLS and CDR2 YYNGEE come from the germline V gene. CDR3 length equals 16 residues. The V end lost 3 bases, the J end lost 5 bases, and 20 bases lay between the germline ends. The CDR3 region is CASSAFSGGDGETQYF. DNA for the CDR3: TGTGCCAGCAGCGCTTTCTCAGGCGGGGATGGGGAGACCCAGTACTTC.

The genes are TRBV28 and TRBJ1-1; 8 nucleotides agree with TRBD1. V shed 6 bases, J shed 9 bases, and the junction held 9 bases outside the gene matches. This CDR3 spans 13 amino acids. Germline-derived CDR1 and CDR2 are MDHEN and SYDVKM. The CDR3 sequence: CASRSQGALKAFF. In nucleotides, the CDR3 is TGTGCCAGCAGGTCCCAGGGGGCCCTAAAAGCTTTCTTT.

This clonotype has at least ten counts. V is TRBV11-2 and J is TRBJ1-1; no clear D. From germline, CDR1 is SGHAT and CDR2 FQNNGV. The length of the CDR3 is 14 residues. The germline V and J ends were trimmed by 1 base and 5 bases, with 11 bases remaining between them. This CDR3 reads CASSLARTDTEAFF. CDR3 coding DNA: TGTGCCAGCAGCTTAGCCAGGACGGATACTGAAGCTTTCTTT.

V gene TRBV7-6 combines with J gene TRBJ2-5; 7 bases are a match to TRBD1. The CDR3 length is 15 residues. V gave up 5 bases and J gave up 4 bases; unmatched junction bases: 10. The germline V gene has CDR1 SGHVS and CDR2 FNYEAQ. This CDR3 reads CASSPRDSSRETQYF. The CDR3 DNA follows: TGTGCCAGCAGCCCCAGGGACAGTTCGAGAGAGACCCAGTACTTC.

The chain couples TRBV27 to TRBJ2-5, with a weak D call TRBD2 (5 bases). CDR3 size: 15 residues. The germline V and J ends were trimmed by 5 bases and 2 bases, with 15 bases remaining between them. CDR1 MNHEY and CDR2 SMNVEV come from the germline V gene (reference sequence). The CDR3 protein is CASSPRTLPQETQYF. The CDR3 DNA is TGTGCCAGCAGTCCTCGGACTCTCCCTCAAGAGACCCAGTACTTC.

This clonotype was found once. The chain links TRBV3-1 to TRBJ2-3, with TRBD2 matching over 10 bases. Trimming took 2 bases from V and 1 from J; bases not matched to a gene: 3. Germline lookup yields CDR1 LGHDT and CDR2 YNNKEL (reference sequence). CDR3 length: 16 amino acids. The DNA of the CDR3 is TGTGCCAGCAGCCAATCCCTAGCGGGAGGCACAGATACGCAGTATTTT. This sequence encodes CASSQSLAGGTDTQYF.

This clonotype was found a few times. The CDR3 spells CSVEDREAFF. In DNA form, the CDR3 reads TGCAGCGTTGAGGACAGGGAAGCTTTCTTT. J is TRBJ1-1 and V is TRBV29-1; 7 bases fit TRBD1. The CDR3 sequence is 10 residues long. CDR1 is SQVTM and CDR2 is ANQGSEA in the germline V gene. The J segment lost 8 bases and the V segment lost 3 bases, leaving 0 bases of the junction unmatched. Variable domain in full (rest from reference TRBV29-1 and TRBJ1-1): SAVISQKPSRDICQRGTSLTIQCQVDSQVTMMFWYRQQPGQSLTLIATANQGSEATYESGFVIDKFPISRPNLTFSTLTVSNMSPEDSSIYLCSVEDREAFFGQGTRLTVV.

The rearrangement uses TRBV19 and TRBJ1-5, with D perhaps TRBD1 (5 bases). Trimming stripped 8 bases from V and 4 bases from J, with 12 bases between. Germline lookup yields CDR1 LNHDA and CDR2 SQIVND (reference sequence). The length of the CDR3 is 13 residues. Written as DNA, the CDR3 is TGTGCCAGTCAAGACCCAGGGAATCAGCCCCAGCATTTT. Its translation: CASQDPGNQPQHF.